This entry features one T cell receptor beta chain sequence. Its specificity is unknown. Germline assignment: CDR1 PRHDT and CDR2 FYEKMQ (reference sequence). The CDR3 totals 14 residues. Trimming took off 1 base at V and 3 bases at J, with 10 bases between the two ends. The data were obtained in a study of cytomegalovirus exposure and HLA in healthy donors. General study points: In a later analysis, V- and J-gene trimming of beta chains associated with a DCLRE1C missense variant, replicated independently.

60 Vbeta and 13 Jbeta primers were used in PCR. Only in-frame clones appear in the TCRdb table, and some are missing; sequencing was by immunoSEQ multiplex PCR. The sample includes some 110,000 clones. The chain employs TRBV13 and TRBJ2-7; perhaps TRBD2 as D (6 bases). The clonotype was recovered from a man between 18 and 35 years old in good health and CMV-seronegative. The sequencing input was PBMCs. The CDR3 region is CASSLEAGSYEQYF. The CDR3 DNA follows: TGTGCCAGCAGCTTAGAGGCCGGGAGCTACGAGCAGTACTTC.